A selection of T cell receptor beta chains follows, all from one sample in a study of blood T cell repertoires in COVID-19. Some clones are missing from TCRdb's copy, which holds only in-frame ones; the method was immunoSEQ multiplex PCR. Of 250,000 to 300,000 clones in the sample, around 89% were seen once. Source material: peripheral blood. These receptors were collected from a woman aged 55-69 years with acute or convalescent COVID-19. Both conserved end residues are part of each CDR3.

j_call | v_call | cdr3_aa
TRBJ1-6 | TRBV5-4 | CASSPNRGQGNSPLHF
TRBJ1-1 | TRBV27 | CASSPRRDRGLRGTEAFF
TRBJ1-1 | TRBV28 | CASITFGNTEAFF
TRBJ1-2 | TRBV6-2/TRBV6-3 | CASSQQGASGYTF
TRBJ1-5 | TRBV11-3 | CASSLGQGPDRGNQPQHF
TRBJ2-7 | TRBV9 | CASSVASGQGEQYF
TRBJ2-1 | TRBV19 | CASSSGLAGRLYEQFF
TRBJ2-5 | TRBV4-3 | CASSQETKETQYF
TRBJ1-2 | TRBV5-4 | CASSLALQVYGYTF
TRBJ2-5 | TRBV6-5 | CASKSTWTQYF
TRBJ2-7 | TRBV7-2 | CASSLATGTATEEYF
TRBJ2-2 | TRBV7-9 | CASSPGTGNTGELFF
TRBJ1-2 | TRBV19 | CASTKNRGNDGYTF
TRBJ2-1 | TRBV5-1 | CASSLESSFYNEQFF
TRBJ1-1 | TRBV19 | CASSFSRMVNTEAFF